This T cell receptor beta chain stems from a study of T-cell memory formation after mild COVID-19. Study-wide background: Clusters of TCRs were largely donor specific.

Germline V gene sequence: CDR1 MNHEY, CDR2 SVGAGI. Trimming took off 5 bases at V and 7 bases at J, with 12 bases between the two ends. The CDR3 contains 14 residues. MiXCR, applied by TCRdb to the 5' RACE reads, yields one record per CDR3 protein. The sample has around 200,000 distinct CDR3 sequences, roughly 10% seen once. Specimen: PBMCs or a T cell subset sorted from them (not recorded which). This TCR came from a man younger than 35 who had mild COVID-19 (a few samples of this study predate the infection). Cell type and time point are not known. The rearrangement uses TRBV6-5 and TRBJ1-6; D unresolved. The CDR3 loop is CASSGPDPNSPLHF. The DNA of the CDR3 is TGTGCCAGCAGTGGTCCTGATCCCAATTCACCCCTCCACTTT.